The sequence of this TCR beta chain was determined in a study of blood T cell repertoires in COVID-19. Study-level information: COVID-19 samples, acute and convalescent, were from the United States, Italy and Spain. T cells, B-cell-depleted T cells, or PBMCs provided the cDNA or gDNA that served as material.

A few counts support this clone. As handled by the study authors: By means of reference gene primer amplification, nucleated cell counts were estimated. Assay used: immunoSEQ multiplex PCR; TCRdb lists only in-frame clones, some missing. V, J and clone size reflect that table, while D and trimming were determined from the DNA. The sample yields about 200,000 clones, about 84% seen once. The CDR3 is 13 amino acids. Germline CDR1 reads SNHLY; CDR2 reads FYNNEI. Losses at the gene ends were 8 bases for V and 6 bases for J; bases not matched to a gene: 7. This chain uses TRBV2 with TRBJ2-3, with TRBD2 identical over 8 bases. This receptor was taken from a human donor in a cohort sampled during active COVID-19. The sequenced sample consisted of peripheral blood. CDR3 residues: CASPGTRGDTQYF. CDR3 nucleotide sequence: TGTGCCAGCCCCGGGACTAGGGGCGATACGCAGTATTTT.